Listed below are T cell receptor beta chains from one sample, sequenced in a study of cytomegalovirus exposure and HLA in healthy donors. Sequenced by immunoSEQ multiplex PCR; TCRdb stores in-frame clones only, minus some. The sample holds over 110,000 clones, 70% to 80% seen once. Sequencing used PBMCs. These receptors were collected from a woman aged 40 to 50 in good health and CMV-seropositive. Both conserved end residues are part of each CDR3. Fields, in order: D gene, V gene, CDR3 length, J gene, clone size, CDR3 protein, CDR3 DNA. D genes are given only for firm matches. Size tells how often a clone was seen (once, few, many) or the class of an expanded clone, and some rows leave it out.

TRBD1	TRBV5-1	17	TRBJ1-4	once	CASSFRERGPTNEKLFF	TGCGCCAGCAGCTTTCGGGAAAGGGGGCCGACTAATGAAAAACTGTTTTTT
NA	TRBV9	17	TRBJ2-3	NA	CASSVGVTGAGGDTQYF	TGTGCCAGCAGCGTAGGGGTAACGGGAGCTGGGGGAGATACGCAGTATTTT
TRBD1	TRBV4-1	17	TRBJ2-5	NA	CASSHPRGTGTQETQYF	TGCGCCAGCAGCCACCCCCGCGGGACAGGGACCCAAGAGACCCAGTACTTC
NA	TRBV29-1	13	TRBJ2-3	NA	CSVVVQPTDTQYF	TGCAGCGTTGTCGTACAGCCCACAGATACGCAGTATTTT
TRBD1	TRBV18	16	TRBJ1-1	NA	CASSPRLQGGRTEAFF	TGTGCCAGCTCACCACGGTTACAGGGGGGACGAACTGAAGCTTTCTTT
NA	TRBV5-6	14	TRBJ1-1	many	CASSLVPTGTEAFF	TGTGCCAGCAGCTTGGTCCCGACAGGCACTGAAGCTTTCTTT
NA	TRBV19	17	TRBJ1-5	few	CASGAKRGGFSNQPQHF	TGTGCCAGTGGGGCGAAGAGGGGAGGTTTTAGCAATCAGCCCCAGCATTTT
NA	TRBV28	16	TRBJ2-5	NA	CASSSPRGGLRETQYF	TGTGCCAGCAGTTCCCCTAGGGGGGGCCTGAGGGAGACCCAGTACTTC
NA	TRBV5-1	13	TRBJ2-7	NA	CASSASGTYEQYF	TGCGCCAGCAGCGCATCCGGGACCTACGAGCAGTACTTC
TRBD2	TRBV15	15	TRBJ2-1	once	CATSSRLAGNNEQFF	TGTGCCACCAGCAGTCGACTAGCGGGAAACAATGAGCAGTTCTTC
NA	TRBV6-1	15	TRBJ1-2	NA	CASTLGGGGNYGYTF	TGTGCCAGCACCTTAGGGGGGGGAGGTAACTATGGCTACACCTTC
TRBD2	TRBV5-6	18	TRBJ2-7	NA	CASSLGRLAGEFSYEQYF	TGTGCCAGCAGCTTGGGGAGACTAGCGGGAGAGTTCTCCTACGAGCAGTACTTC
TRBD2	TRBV10-2	17	TRBJ2-2	NA	CASARGRVGTNTGELFF	TGCGCCAGCGCCAGAGGGAGGGTGGGGACGAACACCGGGGAGCTGTTTTTT
NA	TRBV6-5	14	TRBJ2-3	NA	CASMRTPSTDTQYF	TGTGCCAGCATGAGGACACCGAGCACAGATACGCAGTATTTT
NA	TRBV25-1	16	TRBJ2-7	NA	CASSDPLRVPSYEQYF	TGTGCCAGCAGTGACCCGCTCAGGGTGCCCTCCTACGAGCAGTACTTC
NA	TRBV27	15	TRBJ2-2	NA	CASSLGLHLTGELFF	TGTGCCAGCAGTTTGGGGCTCCACCTCACCGGGGAGCTGTTTTTT
NA	TRBV7-8	13	TRBJ2-7	NA	CASSSPGLYEQYF	TGTGCCAGCAGCTCACCCGGACTATACGAGCAGTACTTC
TRBD1	TRBV7-7	16	TRBJ2-1	NA	CASSALGTGVIREQFF	TGTGCTAGCAGCGCGCTTGGGACAGGGGTTATTCGTGAGCAGTTCTTC
NA	TRBV11-2	14	TRBJ2-7	NA	CASSLAGDDYEQYF	TGTGCCAGCAGCTTAGCCGGGGATGATTACGAGCAGTACTTC
NA	TRBV10-1	15	TRBJ2-1	NA	CASSLTGAIGDEQFF	TGCGCCAGCAGTCTGACGGGAGCGATTGGGGATGAGCAGTTCTTC
NA	TRBV10-3	13	TRBJ2-7	NA	CAISRAGDYEQYF	TGTGCCATCAGCCGGGCAGGGGACTACGAGCAGTACTTC
TRBD2	TRBV9	15	TRBJ2-5	NA	CASSDRTSGQETQYF	TGTGCCAGCAGCGACCGGACTAGCGGCCAAGAGACCCAGTACTTC
NA	TRBV6-1	15	TRBJ2-2	NA	CASRGAGVNTGELFF	TGTGCCAGCAGGGGGGCGGGAGTAAACACCGGGGAGCTGTTTTTT
NA	TRBV6-1	14	TRBJ2-5	NA	CASSEGAPGETQYF	TGTGCCAGCAGTGAAGGGGCGCCGGGGGAGACCCAGTACTTC
NA	TRBV20-1	11	TRBJ2-7	NA	CSAPRGNEQYF	TGCAGTGCTCCTAGGGGGAACGAGCAGTACTTC
TRBD1	TRBV2	14	TRBJ2-5	NA	CASRGRTGVETQYF	TGTGCCAGCAGAGGGAGGACAGGGGTCGAGACCCAGTACTTC
NA	TRBV6-5	13	TRBJ1-1	NA	CASSFTLNTEAFF	TGTGCCAGCAGCTTCACATTGAACACTGAAGCTTTCTTT
NA	TRBV7-9	13	TRBJ1-1	few	CASSRQGNTEAFF	TGTGCCAGCAGCAGGCAGGGGAACACTGAAGCTTTCTTT
TRBD2	TRBV7-7	15	TRBJ2-1	NA	CASSLGLAEYNEQFF	TGTGCTAGCAGCTTAGGACTAGCGGAGTACAATGAGCAGTTCTTC
TRBD2	TRBV5-1	17	TRBJ2-1	NA	CASSRNPIAGVSNEQFF	TGCGCCAGCAGCCGTAATCCCATTGCGGGAGTCTCCAATGAGCAGTTCTTC
NA	TRBV29-1	12	TRBJ2-7	once	CSVGGLGYEQYF	TGCAGCGTTGGAGGCCTGGGCTACGAGCAGTACTTC
TRBD2	TRBV29-1	13	TRBJ2-1	once	CSVGLAGHNEQFF	TGCAGCGTTGGACTAGCGGGACACAATGAGCAGTTCTTC
NA	TRBV28	15	TRBJ1-1	NA	CASSFVGGGNTEAFF	TGTGCCAGCAGTTTCGTGGGGGGGGGAAACACTGAAGCTTTCTTT
TRBD1	TRBV9	15	TRBJ2-5	NA	CASSVRGGRRETQYF	TGTGCCAGCAGCGTGAGAGGGGGCCGTCGAGAGACCCAGTACTTC
TRBD2	TRBV27	15	TRBJ2-3	NA	CASSIQAGGTSTQYF	TGTGCCAGCAGTATACAGGCGGGAGGTACAAGTACGCAGTATTTT
TRBD2	TRBV29-1	17	TRBJ2-2	few	CSVEEGGRAQGGGELFF	TGCAGCGTTGAAGAGGGCGGGAGGGCCCAAGGGGGCGGGGAGCTGTTTTTT
TRBD1	TRBV5-1	16	TRBJ1-1	few	CASRPGQGRGNTEAFF	TGCGCCAGCAGACCGGGACAGGGGCGCGGGAACACTGAAGCTTTCTTT
NA	TRBV19	14	TRBJ2-2	few	CASKGLRDTGELFF	TGTGCCAGTAAGGGACTCCGCGACACCGGGGAGCTGTTTTTT
TRBD2	TRBV28	15	TRBJ2-3	NA	CASSVPSGRVDTQYF	TGTGCCAGCAGTGTTCCTAGCGGGAGAGTAGATACGCAGTATTTT
NA	TRBV7-9	14	TRBJ2-7	NA	CASSLDSGPYEQYF	TGTGCCAGCAGCTTAGATAGCGGCCCCTACGAGCAGTACTTC
TRBD2	TRBV27	14	TRBJ2-7	NA	CASSRLAVIYEQYF	TGTGCCAGCAGTCGACTAGCCGTAATCTACGAGCAGTACTTC
TRBD1	TRBV2	14	TRBJ1-2	few	CASRSLGTGDGYTF	TGTGCCAGCAGATCCTTAGGGACAGGCGATGGCTACACCTTC
NA	TRBV23-1	14	TRBJ1-2	NA	CASSQSAGSRGYTF	TGCGCCAGCAGTCAATCTGCAGGGTCGAGGGGCTACACCTTC
NA	TRBV6-5	14	TRBJ1-1	once	CASSYYTGNTEAFF	TGTGCCAGCAGTTATTATACCGGGAACACTGAAGCTTTCTTT
NA	TRBV30	12	TRBJ2-1	NA	CAWSVSAGEQFF	TGTGCCTGGAGTGTATCTGCGGGTGAGCAGTTCTTC
NA	TRBV5-4	15	TRBJ2-1	NA	CASSLDPGNDNEQFF	TGTGCCAGCAGCTTGGACCCCGGTAATGACAATGAGCAGTTCTTC
TRBD1	TRBV28	18	TRBJ1-6	NA	CASGRTGGYSSYNSPLHF	TGTGCCAGCGGACGGACAGGGGGTTATAGTTCCTATAATTCACCCCTCCACTTT
TRBD1	TRBV5-1	15	TRBJ2-2	NA	CASSVQGMGTGELFF	TGCGCCAGCAGCGTACAGGGGATGGGAACCGGGGAGCTGTTTTTT
TRBD1	TRBV5-8	15	TRBJ2-5	NA	CASSLGDRAQETQYF	TGTGCCAGCAGCTTGGGGGACAGGGCCCAAGAGACCCAGTACTTC
TRBD2	TRBV5-8	16	TRBJ2-2	few	CASSLAGASGTGELFF	TGTGCCAGCAGCTTGGCCGGGGCTAGCGGGACCGGGGAGCTGTTTTTT
TRBD2	TRBV11-3	15	TRBJ2-1	NA	CASSLRTSGTLQQFF	TGTGCCAGCAGCCTGCGGACTAGCGGGACCTTACAACAGTTCTTC
NA	TRBV11-3	14	TRBJ1-1	NA	CASSTTGQNTEAFF	TGTGCCAGCAGCACTACAGGGCAGAACACTGAAGCTTTCTTT
NA	TRBV5-1	14	TRBJ2-3	NA	CASSYTGSPDTQYF	TGCGCCAGCAGTTATACAGGTTCCCCAGATACGCAGTATTTT
TRBD1	TRBV6-5	13	TRBJ1-5	few	CASRRQGNQPQHF	TGTGCCAGCAGACGACAGGGGAATCAGCCCCAGCATTTT
NA	TRBV6-5	12	TRBJ1-3	NA	CASRGPGNTIYF	TGTGCCAGCAGGGGGCCTGGAAACACCATATATTTT
NA	TRBV4-2	16	TRBJ1-2	NA	CASSQDLGGPNYGYTF	TGTGCCAGCAGCCAAGATCTTGGGGGCCCAAACTATGGCTACACCTTC